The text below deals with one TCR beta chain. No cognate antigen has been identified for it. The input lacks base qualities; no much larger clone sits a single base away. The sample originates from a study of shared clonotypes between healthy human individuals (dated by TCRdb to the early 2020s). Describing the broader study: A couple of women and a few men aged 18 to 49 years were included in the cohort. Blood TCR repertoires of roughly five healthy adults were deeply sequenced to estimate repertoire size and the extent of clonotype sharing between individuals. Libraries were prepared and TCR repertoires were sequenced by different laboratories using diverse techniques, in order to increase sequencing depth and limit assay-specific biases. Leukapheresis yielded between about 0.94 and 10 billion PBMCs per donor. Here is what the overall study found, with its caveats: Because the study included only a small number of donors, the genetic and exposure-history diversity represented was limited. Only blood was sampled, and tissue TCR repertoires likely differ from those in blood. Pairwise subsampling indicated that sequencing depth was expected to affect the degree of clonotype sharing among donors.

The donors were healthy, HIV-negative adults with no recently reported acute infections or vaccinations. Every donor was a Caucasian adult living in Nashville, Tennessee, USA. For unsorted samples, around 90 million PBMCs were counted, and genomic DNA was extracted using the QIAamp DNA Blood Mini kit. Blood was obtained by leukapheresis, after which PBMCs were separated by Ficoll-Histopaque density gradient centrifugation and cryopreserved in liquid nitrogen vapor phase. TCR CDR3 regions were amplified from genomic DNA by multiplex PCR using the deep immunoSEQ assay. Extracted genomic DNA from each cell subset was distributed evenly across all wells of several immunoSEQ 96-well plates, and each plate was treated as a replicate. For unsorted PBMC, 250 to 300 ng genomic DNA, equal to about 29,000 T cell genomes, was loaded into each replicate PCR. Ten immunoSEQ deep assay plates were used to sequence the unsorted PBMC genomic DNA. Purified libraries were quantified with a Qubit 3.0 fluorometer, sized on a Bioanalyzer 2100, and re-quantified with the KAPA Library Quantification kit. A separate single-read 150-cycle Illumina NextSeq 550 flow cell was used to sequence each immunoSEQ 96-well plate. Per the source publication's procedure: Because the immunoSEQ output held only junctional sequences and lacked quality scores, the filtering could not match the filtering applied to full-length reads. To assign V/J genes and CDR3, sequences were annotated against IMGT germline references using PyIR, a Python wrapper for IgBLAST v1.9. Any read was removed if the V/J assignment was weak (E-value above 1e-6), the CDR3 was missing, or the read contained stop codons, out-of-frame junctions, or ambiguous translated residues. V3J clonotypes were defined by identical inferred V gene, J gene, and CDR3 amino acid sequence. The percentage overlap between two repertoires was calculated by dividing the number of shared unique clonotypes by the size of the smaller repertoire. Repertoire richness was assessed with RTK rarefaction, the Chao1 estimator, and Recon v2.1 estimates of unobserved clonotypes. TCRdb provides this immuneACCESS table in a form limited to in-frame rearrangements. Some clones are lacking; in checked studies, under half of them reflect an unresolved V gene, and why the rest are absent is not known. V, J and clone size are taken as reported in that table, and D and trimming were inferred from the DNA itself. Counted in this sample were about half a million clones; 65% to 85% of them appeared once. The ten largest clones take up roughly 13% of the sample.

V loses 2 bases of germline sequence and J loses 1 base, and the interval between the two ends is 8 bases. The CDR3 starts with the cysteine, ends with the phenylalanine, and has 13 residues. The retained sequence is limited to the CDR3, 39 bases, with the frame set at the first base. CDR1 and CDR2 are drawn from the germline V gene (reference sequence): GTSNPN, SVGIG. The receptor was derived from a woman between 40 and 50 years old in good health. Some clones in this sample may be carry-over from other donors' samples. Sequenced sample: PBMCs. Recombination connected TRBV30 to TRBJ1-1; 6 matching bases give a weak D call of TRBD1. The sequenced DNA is TGTGCCTGGAGTCGACAGGCGAACACTGAAGCTTTCTTT. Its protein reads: CAWSRQANTEAFF.